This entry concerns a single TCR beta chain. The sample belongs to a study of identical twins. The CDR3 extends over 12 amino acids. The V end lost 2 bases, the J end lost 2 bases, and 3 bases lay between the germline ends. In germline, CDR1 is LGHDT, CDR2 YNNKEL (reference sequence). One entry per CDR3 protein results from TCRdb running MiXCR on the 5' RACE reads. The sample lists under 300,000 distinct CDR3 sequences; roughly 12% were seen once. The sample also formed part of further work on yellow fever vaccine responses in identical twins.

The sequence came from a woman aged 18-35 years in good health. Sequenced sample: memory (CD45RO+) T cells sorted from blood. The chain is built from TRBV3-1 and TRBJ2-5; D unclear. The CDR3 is CASSQHQETQYF. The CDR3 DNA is TGTGCCAGCAGCCAACATCAAGAGACCCAGTACTTC.